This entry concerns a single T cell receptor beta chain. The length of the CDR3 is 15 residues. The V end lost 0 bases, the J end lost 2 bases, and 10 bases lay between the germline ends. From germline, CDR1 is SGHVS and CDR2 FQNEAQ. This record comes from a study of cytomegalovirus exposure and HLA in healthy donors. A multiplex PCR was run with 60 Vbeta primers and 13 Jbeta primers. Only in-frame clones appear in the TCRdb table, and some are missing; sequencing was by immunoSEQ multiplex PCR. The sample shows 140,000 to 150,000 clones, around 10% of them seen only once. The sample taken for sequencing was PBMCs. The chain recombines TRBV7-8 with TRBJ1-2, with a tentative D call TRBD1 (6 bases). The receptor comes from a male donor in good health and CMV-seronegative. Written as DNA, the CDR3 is TGTGCCAGCAGCTTAGCGCAGGGGCCCAACTATGGCTACACCTTC. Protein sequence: CASSLAQGPNYGYTF.